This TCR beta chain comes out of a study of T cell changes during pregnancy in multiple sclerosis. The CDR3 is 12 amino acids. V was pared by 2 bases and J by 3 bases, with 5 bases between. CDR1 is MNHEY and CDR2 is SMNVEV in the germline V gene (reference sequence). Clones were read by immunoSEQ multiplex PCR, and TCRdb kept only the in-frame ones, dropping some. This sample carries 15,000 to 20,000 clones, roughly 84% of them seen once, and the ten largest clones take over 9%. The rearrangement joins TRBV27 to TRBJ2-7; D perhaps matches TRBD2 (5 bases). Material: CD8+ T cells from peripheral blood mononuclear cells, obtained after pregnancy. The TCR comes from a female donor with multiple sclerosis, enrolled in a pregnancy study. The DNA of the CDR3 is TGTGCCAGCAGTTTAGAGGGCTACGAGCAGTACTTC. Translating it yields CASSLEGYEQYF.